Shown below are 16 T cell receptor beta chains from a single sample sequenced in a study of CD8 T cells in Susac syndrome. The RNA input was roughly 0.45 to 1 ug, and it was reverse transcribed with random hexamers. TCRdb analysed the immunoSEQ multiplex PCR reads with MiXCR anew, one entry per CDR3 protein. This table holds 180,000 or so distinct CDR3 sequences, nearly 97% found once. Sequenced input: CD4+ T cells from PBMCs. The origin of the receptors is a human donor with multiple sclerosis.

The chain has TRBV12-3 or TRBV12-4 and TRBJ1-1; 7 bases match TRBD1. Trimming at V came to 1 base and at J to 6 bases, leaving 2 bases not matched to a gene. CDR3 length equals 13 residues. CDR3 region: CASSLGQGAEAFF. The CDR3, as DNA: TGTGCCAGCAGTTTAGGGCAGGGGGCTGAAGCTTTCTTT.

The chain couples TRBV20-1 to TRBJ2-5; no clear D. This CDR3 spans 13 amino acids. Looked up from germline, CDR1 is DFQATT and CDR2 is SNEGSKA (reference sequence). The ends were cut back, 3 bases at V and 0 bases at J, with 8 bases in the middle. CDR3 DNA: TGCAGTGCTAGGGGCCCCAACCAAGAGACCCAGTACTTC. Amino acids: CSARGPNQETQYF.

This rearrangement joins TRBV29-1 to TRBJ1-1; the D gene is possibly TRBD1 (5 bases). CDR3 size: 12 residues. Trimming pared 3 bases from V and 4 bases from J, leaving 9 bases between. Germline lookup yields CDR1 SQVTM and CDR2 ANQGSEA. CDR3 protein: CSVDRGFTEAFF. The CDR3 nucleotides are TGCAGCGTTGATCGGGGGTTCACTGAAGCTTTCTTT. The full variable domain, with the rest looked up from reference TRBV29-1 and TRBJ1-1, is SAVISQKPSRDICQRGTSLTIQCQVDSQVTMMFWYRQQPGQSLTLIATANQGSEATYESGFVIDKFPISRPNLTFSTLTVSNMSPEDSSIYLCSVDRGFTEAFFGQGTRLTVV.

The chain is built from TRBV2 and TRBJ1-1, with 10 bases matching TRBD1. The trim removed 4 bases at V and 1 base at J, leaving 3 bases unmatched. CDR3 length: 15 amino acids. Germline CDR1 reads SNHLY; CDR2 reads FYNNEI. Here the CDR3 DNA reads TGTGCCAGCAGTGGGACAGGGGGTCCGAACACTGAAGCTTTCTTT. Encoded protein: CASSGTGGPNTEAFF.

The chain employs TRBV10-3 and TRBJ2-1; possibly TRBD1 or TRBD2 for D (5 bases each). Germline lookup yields CDR1 ENHRY and CDR2 SYGVKD. V shed 7 bases and J shed 2 bases, with 9 bases lying between them. CDR3 size: 13 residues. This CDR3 is CAITGTTYNEQFF. CDR3 DNA sequence: TGTGCCATCACGGGGACGACCTACAATGAGCAGTTCTTC.

The sample holds one count of this clonotype. The CDR3 protein is CASSPLTTGGDYEQYF. In DNA, the CDR3 is TGTGCCAGCAGTCCCCTCACGACAGGAGGGGACTACGAGCAGTACTTC. The chain joins TRBV27 to TRBJ2-7, with D perhaps TRBD1 or TRBD2 (6 bases each). From germline, CDR1 is MNHEY and CDR2 SMNVEV (reference sequence). Trimming stripped 5 bases from V and 3 bases from J, with 20 bases between. This CDR3 has 16 residues.

The chain joins TRBV7-9 to TRBJ2-7; D ambiguous. The ends were cut back, 6 bases at V and 2 bases at J, with 11 bases in the middle. CDR3 size: 13 residues. Germline values: CDR1 SEHNR, CDR2 FQNEAQ (reference sequence). The CDR3 sequence is CASSKTPPYEQYF. The CDR3 DNA reads as TGTGCCAGCAGTAAGACACCACCCTACGAGCAGTACTTC.

The chain combines TRBV30 with TRBJ1-5; TRBD1 is a possible D gene (6 bases). The CDR3 is made up of 17 amino acids. Germline assignment: CDR1 GTSNPN and CDR2 SVGIG (reference sequence). V lost 0 bases and J lost 1, with 16 bases in between. DNA of the CDR3: TGTGCCTGGAGTGTAGACCGAACAGGGTCGAGCAATCAGCCCCAGCATTTT. Translating it yields CAWSVDRTGSSNQPQHF. Together with reference TRBV30 and TRBJ1-5, the CDR3 gives the full variable domain: SQTIHQWPATLVQPVGSPLSLECTVEGTSNPNLYWYRQAAGRGLQLLFYSVGIGQISSEVPQNLSASRPQDRQFILSSKKLLLSDSGFYLCAWSVDRTGSSNQPQHFGDGTRLSIL.

The V and J genes are TRBV28 and TRBJ2-7; D remains ambiguous. Deletions cut 7 bases from V and 2 bases from J, with 15 bases between. This CDR3 region has 14 residues. Germline V gene sequence: CDR1 MDHEN, CDR2 SYDVKM. The CDR3 region has the DNA TGTGCCAGCATAGGGAACTCCGGCACCTACGAGCAGTACTTC. Translation: CASIGNSGTYEQYF.

This clonotype has more than one count but fewer than ten. The junction shows a germline mismatch at one end, possibly a read error. V is TRBV7-9 and J is TRBJ2-3, with TRBD2 matching 9 bases. The CDR3 sequence is 14 residues long. CDR1 SEHNR and CDR2 FQNEAQ come from the germline V gene (reference sequence). CDR3 sequence: CASSLAGGTDTQYF. CDR3 sequence (DNA): TGTGCCAGCAGTTTAGCGGGGGGCACAGATACGCAGTATTTT.

V and J are TRBV4-3 and TRBJ2-7, with unresolved D. Germline V lookup: CDR1 LGHNA, CDR2 YSLEER. V lost 1 base and J lost 5, with 12 bases in between. CDR3 size: 14 residues. The CDR3 loop reads CASSQGVRTDEQYF. Here the CDR3 DNA reads TGCGCCAGCAGCCAAGGGGTAAGAACAGACGAGCAGTACTTC.

Only one count was recorded for this clonotype. V and J are TRBV20-1 and TRBJ2-3; tentatively, D is TRBD2 (5 bases). The CDR3 contains 15 residues. Trimming shortened V by 0 bases and J by 0 bases, and 10 bases separated the two germline ends. Germline V lookup: CDR1 DFQATT, CDR2 SNEGSKA (reference sequence). CDR3 in DNA: TGCAGTGCTAGAGATGACGGGAAAAGCACAGATACGCAGTATTTT. Residues: CSARDDGKSTDTQYF.

The V and J genes are TRBV3-1 and TRBJ1-4; a weak D match, TRBD1 (6 bases). V dropped 2 bases and J dropped 8 bases, with 9 bases sitting between them. This CDR3 comprises 13 residues. Germline assignment: CDR1 LGHDT and CDR2 YNNKEL (reference sequence). The CDR3: CASSQSRGEKLFF. CDR3 DNA sequence: TGTGCCAGCAGCCAATCGAGGGGGGAAAAACTGTTTTTT.

The chain combines TRBV24-1 with TRBJ2-3; 9 nucleotides agree with TRBD1. The trim removed 3 bases at V and 4 bases at J, leaving 4 bases unmatched. The CDR3 contains 15 residues. From germline, CDR1 is KGHDR and CDR2 SFDVKD. This CDR3 is CATSDKGQGPDTQYF. The CDR3, as DNA: TGTGCCACCAGTGATAAAGGACAGGGGCCAGATACGCAGTATTTT.

This chain links TRBV24-1 with TRBJ2-3; D possibly uses TRBD1 or TRBD2 (5 bases each). V was pared by 3 bases and J by 0 bases, with 9 bases between. The germline V gene has CDR1 KGHDR and CDR2 SFDVKD. The length of the CDR3 is 15 residues. DNA for the CDR3: TGTGCCACCAGTGATGCCGGGGCCAGCACAGATACGCAGTATTTT. Translation gives CATSDAGASTDTQYF.

V usage is TRBV5-6 and J usage is TRBJ1-2; D is undetermined. Per the germline V gene, CDR1 is SGHDT and CDR2 is YYEEEE. The V end was cut by 5 bases, the J end by 7 bases, with 12 bases between. The CDR3 sequence is 12 residues long. CDR3 nucleotide sequence: TGTGCCAGCAGTCCGTCCAACACTGGCTACACCTTC. It is translated as CASSPSNTGYTF.